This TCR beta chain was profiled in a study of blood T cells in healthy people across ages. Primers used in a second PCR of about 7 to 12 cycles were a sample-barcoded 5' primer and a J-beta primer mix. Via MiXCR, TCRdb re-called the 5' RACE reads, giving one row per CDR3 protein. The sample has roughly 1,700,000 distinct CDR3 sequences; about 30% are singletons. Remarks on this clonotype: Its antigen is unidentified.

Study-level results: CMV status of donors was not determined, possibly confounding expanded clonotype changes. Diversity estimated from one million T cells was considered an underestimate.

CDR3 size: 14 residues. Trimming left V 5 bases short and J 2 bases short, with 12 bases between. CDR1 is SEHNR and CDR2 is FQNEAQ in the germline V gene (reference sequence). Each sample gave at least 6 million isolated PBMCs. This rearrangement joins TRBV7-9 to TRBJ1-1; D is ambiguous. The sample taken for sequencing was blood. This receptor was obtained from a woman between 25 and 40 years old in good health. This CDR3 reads CASSPMETNTEAFF. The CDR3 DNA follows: TGTGCCAGCAGCCCCATGGAGACTAACACTGAAGCTTTCTTT.